This TCR beta chain emerged from a study of T cells in Graves' hyperthyroidism and ophthalmopathy. From germline, CDR1 is SGHAT and CDR2 FQNNGV. This CDR3 region has 14 residues. Trimming took 3 bases from V and 1 from J, leaving 7 bases between them. Researchers took RNA transcripts and amplified the TCR beta CDR3 regions from them. With the HTBI primer set, the TCR CDR3 went through a first round of RT-PCR. TCRdb independently ran MiXCR on the multiplex PCR reads; one entry per CDR3 protein. The table shows 200,000 to 250,000 distinct CDR3 sequences, with about 16% occurring only once. Ten or more counts support this clonotype. This sample holds PBMCs from roughly 10 ml fresh peripheral blood.

V and J are TRBV11-2 and TRBJ1-3; D ambiguous. The sequenced sample was blood. The receptor was derived from a woman between 18 and 29 years old with Graves' ophthalmopathy. As DNA, the CDR3 is TGTGCCAGCAGCTTCGGGGTATCTGGAAACACCATATATTTT. Amino acid sequence: CASSFGVSGNTIYF. Complete variable domain (other parts from reference TRBV11-2 and TRBJ1-3): EAGVAQSPRYKIIEKRQSVAFWCNPISGHATLYWYQQILGQGPKLLIQFQNNGVVDDSQLPKDRFSAERLKGVDSTLKIQPAKLEDSAVYLCASSFGVSGNTIYFGEGSWLTVV.